Ten or more counts support the clone carrying this TCR beta chain. Its antigen is as yet unknown. This entry comes from a study of regulatory T cells in long-lasting Graves disease. Study-level points and caveats: The study found persistent patients shared more public clonotypes (roughly 2,800) than new patients (just over 950).

Both iRepertoire HTBI primers and Arm-PCR of CDR3 regions were used to build the TCR beta libraries. One entry per CDR3 protein results from TCRdb running MiXCR on the multiplex PCR reads. The sample has about 610,000 distinct CDR3 sequences; roughly 16% are singletons. The time point denotes: newly diagnosed GD, antithyroid drugs for less than 3 months. The TCR library was made from RNA that had been extracted from PBMCs in TRIzol. CDR1 SQVTM and CDR2 ANQGSEA come from the germline V gene. J was trimmed by 10 bases and V by 8 bases; bases with no gene match: 13. The CDR3 has 13 amino acids. The same sample was also used in a study of T cells in Graves' hyperthyroidism and ophthalmopathy. This second study notes: The model anticipated ophthalmopathy a median around 6 months pre-onset.

The specimen comprised peripheral blood mononuclear cells (PBMCs), sampled at new diagnosis, from a patient treated with antithyroid drugs. V gene TRBV29-1 combines with J gene TRBJ2-1; 8 bases are shared with TRBD2. This TCR was sampled from a man between 18 and 29 years old with Graves disease. CDR3: CSRSGLGGGEQFF. The CDR3 DNA reads TGCAGCCGCTCGGGACTAGGTGGCGGGGAGCAGTTCTTC.